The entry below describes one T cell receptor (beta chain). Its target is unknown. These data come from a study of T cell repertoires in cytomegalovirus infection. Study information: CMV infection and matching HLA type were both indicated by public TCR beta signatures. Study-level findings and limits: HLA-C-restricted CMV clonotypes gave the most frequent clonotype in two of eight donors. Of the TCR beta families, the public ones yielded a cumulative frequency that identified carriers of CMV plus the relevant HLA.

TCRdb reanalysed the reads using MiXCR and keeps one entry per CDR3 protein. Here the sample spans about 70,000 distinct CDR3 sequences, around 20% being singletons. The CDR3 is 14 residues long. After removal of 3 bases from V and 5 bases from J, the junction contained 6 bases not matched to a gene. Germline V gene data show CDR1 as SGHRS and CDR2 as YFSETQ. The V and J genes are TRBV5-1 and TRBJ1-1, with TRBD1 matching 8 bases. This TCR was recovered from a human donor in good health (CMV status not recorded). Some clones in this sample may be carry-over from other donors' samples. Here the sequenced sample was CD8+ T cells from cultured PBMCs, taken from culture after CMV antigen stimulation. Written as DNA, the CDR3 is TGCGCCAGCAGCTACAGGGGGAAGGGTACTGAAGCTTTCTTT. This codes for CASSYRGKGTEAFF.